The 18 T cell receptor beta chains reported below all come from one sample, sequenced in a study of T cells in tumors after PD-1 blockade. The repertoire was sequenced with immunoSEQ multiplex PCR; TCRdb's copy has only in-frame clones and lacks some. The sample lists around 60,000 clones, about 80% seen once, with around 15% in the top ten. Sample: PBMCs, taken before anti-PD-1 treatment. All receptors come from a human donor with basal cell carcinoma.

This chain links TRBV1 with TRBJ2-5; TRBD2, the table's D call, was not compared with the DNA. TRBV1 represents a pseudogene. There are 14 residues in the CDR3. This CDR3 reads CTSSQEGLVATQYF. CDR3 nucleotides: TGCACCAGCAGCCAAGAGGGACTAGTTGCGACCCAGTACTTC.

The V call is TRBV6-2 or TRBV6-3, the J call TRBJ2-1, with 11 bases fitting TRBD2. Germline CDR1 MNHEY, CDR2 SVGEGT. The junction had 8 bases not matched to a gene; V was cut back by 6 bases and J by 4 bases. The CDR3 is 16 residues long. The CDR3 loop is CASSGFLAGGYNEQFF. Written as DNA, the CDR3 is TGTGCCAGCAGCGGATTTCTAGCGGGGGGTTACAATGAGCAGTTCTTC.

About this clone: The sample holds other DNA sequences that translate to the same CDR3. This chain connects TRBV7-9 to TRBJ1-5; D may be TRBD1 (5 bases). V gave up 2 bases and J gave up 2 bases, with 13 bases separating them. Germline CDR1 SEHNR, CDR2 FQNEAQ (reference sequence). The CDR3 is made up of 16 amino acids. CDR3 DNA sequence: TGTGCCAGCAGCTTAACGGGCGGGGGGGGCAATCAGCCCCAGCATTTT. Translated, it gives CASSLTGGGGNQPQHF.

The chain couples TRBV6-1 to TRBJ1-4, with 7 positions matching TRBD1. The junction had 4 bases not matched to a gene; V was cut back by 2 bases and J by 4 bases. CDR3 size: 15 residues. The germline V gene has CDR1 MNHNS and CDR2 SASEGT. CDR3 DNA sequence: TGTGCCAGCAGTGAATACAGGGGAAATAATGAAAAACTGTTTTTT. Translation: CASSEYRGNNEKLFF.

V is TRBV18 and J is TRBJ2-2; 10 nucleotides line up with TRBD1. The CDR3 is made up of 15 amino acids. The germline V gene has CDR1 KGHSH and CDR2 LQKENI. The V gene end was trimmed by 5 bases and the J gene end by 4 bases; junction bases not matched to a gene: 4. CDR3 sequence (DNA): TGTGCCAGCTCAGGAAGACAGGGGGCCACCGGGGAGCTGTTTTTT. This codes for CASSGRQGATGELFF.

The chain is built from TRBV5-6 and TRBJ1-6, with 10 bases that match TRBD1. CDR1 and CDR2 (germline): SGHDT, YYEEEE. V shed 3 bases, J shed 7 bases, and the junction held 1 base outside the gene matches. The CDR3 consists of 14 residues. The CDR3 DNA follows: TGTGCCAGCAGCTCGGGACAGGGGAATTCACCCCTCCACTTT. It yields the protein CASSSGQGNSPLHF.

The J gene is TRBJ2-7, the V gene TRBV18, with D maybe TRBD2 (7 bases). Germline V gene sequence: CDR1 KGHSH, CDR2 LQKENI. Trimming left V 3 bases short and J 5 bases short, with 20 bases between. This CDR3 is 16 amino acids long. CDR3 DNA: TGTGCCAGCTCACCGCGTACGGGGGGCCGGATGGACGAGCAGTACTTC. Amino acid sequence: CASSPRTGGRMDEQYF.

The rearrangement uses TRBV5-4 and TRBJ2-5; no clear D. Between the trimmed V and J ends, which lost 2 bases and 2 bases, there was a span of 13 bases. The CDR3 has 15 amino acids. The germline V gene has CDR1 SGHNT and CDR2 YYREEE (reference sequence). The DNA for the CDR3 is TGTGCCAGCAGCTTCGGTTTTGACGGGCAAGAGACCCAGTACTTC. This codes for CASSFGFDGQETQYF.

This chain joins TRBV6-5 and TRBJ1-2, with a possible D match to TRBD1 (5 bases). Germline V lookup: CDR1 MNHEY, CDR2 SVGAGI. The CDR3 length is 13 residues. Trimming removed 10 bases at V and 2 bases at J, with 14 bases between. As DNA, the CDR3 is TGTGCCACCTTGACAGCCACGAACTATGGCTACACCTTC. Translation gives CATLTATNYGYTF.

In DNA, the CDR3 is TGCGCCAGCAGACAACAAGAGACCCAGTACTTC. As protein: CASRQQETQYF. The chain is built from TRBV5-1 and TRBJ2-5; no clear D gene. CDR1 and CDR2 (germline): SGHRS, YFSETQ. The CDR3 has 11 residues. Trimming stripped 5 bases from V and 2 bases from J, with 4 bases between.

This clone was seen a few times. The rearrangement uses TRBV6-5 and TRBJ1-1, with D possibly being TRBD1 (5 bases). Trimming shortened V by 4 bases and J by 7 bases, and 10 bases separated the two germline ends. Germline V gene lookup returns CDR1 MNHEY and CDR2 SVGAGI. The length of the CDR3 is 12 residues. The CDR3 DNA is TGTGCCAGCAGTTTGACGGGGGGTGAAGCTTTCTTT. The encoded protein is CASSLTGGEAFF.

The chain joins TRBV7-9 to TRBJ1-1; D gene ambiguous. The V gene lost 3 bases and the J gene lost 6 bases, with 5 bases spanning the gap. The CDR3 extends over 11 amino acids. CDR1 and CDR2 (germline): SEHNR, FQNEAQ (reference sequence). CDR3 nucleotides: TGTGCCAGCAGCTTGGGCTCTGAAGCTTTCTTT. Translating it yields CASSLGSEAFF.

This chain links TRBV5-5 with TRBJ1-5, with 10 bases aligning to TRBD1. This CDR3 is 15 amino acids long. Germline V gene lookup returns CDR1 SGHKS and CDR2 YYEKEE (reference sequence). The J segment lost 2 bases and the V segment lost 4 bases, leaving 3 bases of the junction unmatched. The CDR3 DNA is TGTGCCAGCAGCCCCGGGACAGGGGGCAATCAGCCCCAGCATTTT. Translated: CASSPGTGGNQPQHF.

J is TRBJ2-3 and V is TRBV19, with 7 bases lining up with TRBD1. The germline V gene encodes CDR1 LNHDA and CDR2 SQIVND (reference sequence). The CDR3 is made up of 17 amino acids. With 6 bases clipped from V and 3 bases from J, the junction kept 15 bases outside the gene matches. Here the CDR3 DNA reads TGTGCCAGTAGCATACAACCGGGACAGTTATTGACAGATACGCAGTATTTT. Translating it yields CASSIQPGQLLTDTQYF.

The chain has TRBV15 and TRBJ1-1; maybe TRBD1 (5 bases). Between the trimmed V and J ends, which lost 5 bases and 1 base, there was a span of 11 bases. From germline, CDR1 is LNHNV and CDR2 YYDKDF (reference sequence). This CDR3 has 14 amino acids. The DNA of the CDR3 is TGTGCCACCAGCCGGGACTTTCAGAACACTGAAGCTTTCTTT. Its translation is CATSRDFQNTEAFF.

This sequence joins TRBV19 and TRBJ2-6; 9 nucleotides align to TRBD1. Trimming cost V 7 bases and J 4 bases; bases outside gene matches: 11. This CDR3 is built from 17 residues. Germline-derived CDR1 and CDR2 are LNHDA and SQIVND (reference sequence). The CDR3 DNA is TGTGCCAGTAATAACCGCCGGACAGGGGACGGGGCCAACGTCCTGACTTTC. The encoded protein is CASNNRRTGDGANVLTF.

The V gene is TRBV2, the J gene TRBJ2-4, with D hard to call. The CDR3 runs 15 residues. V lost 3 bases and J lost 0, with 9 bases in between. Germline V lookup: CDR1 SNHLY, CDR2 FYNNEI. The CDR3 sequence is CASSEQWEAKNIQYF. CDR3 sequence (DNA): TGTGCCAGCAGTGAGCAGTGGGAAGCCAAAAACATTCAGTACTTC.

This chain links TRBV5-1 with TRBJ1-1; TRBD1 matches 9 bases. This CDR3 contains 15 residues. Per the germline V gene, CDR1 is SGHRS and CDR2 is YFSETQ. The V and J ends lost 4 bases and 5 bases, in that order; junction bases with no gene match: 9. CDR3 sequence (DNA): TGCGCCAGCAGCCAACAAGGGACAGGGACGACTGAAGCTTTCTTT. This codes for CASSQQGTGTTEAFF.